Following are 4 T cell receptor beta chains from one sample sequenced in a study of response to subunit inactivated influenza vaccine. MiXCR was run by TCRdb on the RT-PCR reads, yielding one entry per CDR3 protein. The sample carries about 650,000 distinct CDR3 sequences, approximately 14% recorded once. The sample in question was PBMCs from blood, obtained 11 to 12 days after vaccination. Source of these receptors: a man in his forties or fifties who received an inactivated influenza vaccine.

This clonotype appeared a few times. This sequence joins TRBV12-3 or TRBV12-4 and TRBJ2-7; D possibly corresponds to TRBD2 (6 bases). Trimming took 4 bases from V and 3 from J, leaving 19 bases between them. The CDR3 runs 16 residues. The CDR3 protein is CASSSLADPRGYEQYF. The CDR3 coding sequence is TGTGCCAGCAGTTCCTTAGCGGACCCGAGGGGCTACGAGCAGTACTTC.

This clonotype was seen more than once but under ten times. The chain employs TRBV3-1 and TRBJ2-7; 10 nucleotides align to TRBD2. The CDR3 loop spans 15 amino acids. The V gene's germline CDR1 is LGHDT and CDR2 YNNKEL (reference sequence). Trimming at V came to 1 base and at J to 6 bases, leaving 6 bases not matched to a gene. Written as DNA, the CDR3 is TGTGCCAGCAGCCAAGTCAGCGGGAGGGCCACCGAGCAGTACTTC. Its protein is CASSQVSGRATEQYF.

This clonotype was picked up a small number of times. The genes are TRBV5-1 and TRBJ2-1, with TRBD1 identical over 7 bases. With V trimmed by 7 bases and J by 8 bases, 12 bases remained unmatched. The CDR3 sequence is 14 residues long. The germline V gene encodes CDR1 SGHRS and CDR2 YFSETQ. The CDR3 coding sequence is TGCGCCAGCCGTCAGACAGGGAGAATATATGAGCAGTTCTTC. It codes for CASRQTGRIYEQFF. Filled out from reference TRBV5-1 and TRBJ2-1, the complete variable domain reads KAGVTQTPRYLIKTRGQQVTLSCSPISGHRSVSWYQQTPGQGLQFLFEYFSETQRNKGNFPGRFSGRQFSNSRSEMNVSTLELGDSALYLCASRQTGRIYEQFFGPGTRLTVL.

This chain uses TRBV7-9 with TRBJ2-7; D is perhaps TRBD1 (5 bases). The CDR3 spans 17 residues. Trimming removed 1 base at V and 5 bases at J, with 21 bases between. The germline V gene has CDR1 SEHNR and CDR2 FQNEAQ (reference sequence). CDR3 DNA sequence: TGTGCCAGCAGCTTAGACTTTAGGGGCAGGGTGAAACACGAGCAGTACTTC. Its protein is CASSLDFRGRVKHEQYF. The variable domain in full, completed from reference TRBV7-9 and TRBJ2-7, reads DTGVSQNPRHKITKRGQNVTFRCDPISEHNRLYWYRQTLGQGPEFLTYFQNEAQLEKSRLLSDRFSAERPKGSFSTLEIQRTEQGDSAMYLCASSLDFRGRVKHEQYFGPGTRLTVT.